These 29 T cell receptor beta chains were all obtained from the same sample, sequenced in a study of shared clonotypes between healthy human individuals. Clones were read by immunoSEQ multiplex PCR, and TCRdb kept only the in-frame ones, dropping some. The sample holds approximately 500,000 clones, around 73% seen once. Sequencing was carried out using PBMCs. The receptors derive from a woman between 40 and 55 years old in good health. Some clones in this sample may be carry-over from other donors' samples.

The V and J genes are TRBV7-8 and TRBJ1-2; no definite D call. The CDR3 is 13 amino acids. V shed 5 bases and J shed 4 bases, with 11 bases lying between them. Per germline, CDR1 SGHVS and CDR2 FQNEAQ. The CDR3 DNA is TGTGCCAGCAGCACCTCACTGGCCTATGGCTACACCTTC. This codes for CASSTSLAYGYTF.

This clone has a single count. The chain joins TRBV29-1 to TRBJ2-1; tentatively, D is TRBD1 or TRBD2 (5 bases each). This CDR3 has 12 residues. Trimming removed 8 bases at V and 8 bases at J, with 16 bases between. CDR1 SQVTM and CDR2 ANQGSEA come from the germline V gene. CDR3 loop: CSPRDHRDEQFF. CDR3 DNA: TGCAGCCCCCGGGACCACCGAGATGAGCAGTTCTTC.

Details on this clone: A read error may explain this, as a much larger clone is one base away. The V gene is TRBV7-2, the J gene TRBJ2-7; 12 bases agree with TRBD2. V shed 2 bases and J 5 bases; nucleotides not matched to a gene: 1. The length of the CDR3 is 14 residues. In germline, CDR1 is SGHTA, CDR2 FQGNSA. The CDR3 reads CASSLRTSGNEQYF. CDR3 DNA: TGTGCCAGCAGCTTAAGGACTAGCGGGAACGAGCAGTACTTC.

The chain is built from TRBV27 and TRBJ2-1; no clear D. The length of the CDR3 is 12 residues. Per the germline V gene, CDR1 is MNHEY and CDR2 is SMNVEV (reference sequence). V lost 5 bases, J lost 5 bases, and 7 bases lay in between. The CDR3 spells CASSNGHNEQFF. The DNA of the CDR3 is TGTGCCAGCAGTAACGGTCACAATGAGCAGTTCTTC.

This sequence joins TRBV7-2 and TRBJ2-5; TRBD2 aligns across 13 bases. There are 17 residues in the CDR3. CDR1 is SGHTA and CDR2 is FQGNSA in the germline V gene. V lost 4 bases to trimming and J lost 2 bases; unmatched junction nucleotides: 7. CDR3 sequence: CASSSIGGLAGQETQYF. CDR3 in DNA: TGTGCCAGCAGCTCCATTGGGGGACTAGCGGGGCAAGAGACCCAGTACTTC.

In this sample, this clone turned up once. This sequence joins TRBV6-1 and TRBJ1-1; 9 nucleotides match TRBD1. V shed 1 base, J shed 0 bases, and the junction held 3 bases outside the gene matches. The CDR3 length is 16 residues. Germline CDR1 is MNHNS and CDR2 is SASEGT. The CDR3 nucleotides are TGTGCCAGCAGTGAAGACGGACAGGGGCTGAACACTGAAGCTTTCTTT. It translates to CASSEDGQGLNTEAFF.

To note about this clone: Other DNA sequences in the sample encode the same CDR3. J is TRBJ2-4 and V is TRBV5-6; 11 nucleotides line up with TRBD1. In germline, CDR1 is SGHDT, CDR2 YYEEEE. CDR3 size: 16 residues. Unmatched junction bases numbered 10, after V lost 4 bases and J lost 7 bases. This chain's CDR3 is CASSALIRDRGNIQYF. DNA for the CDR3: TGTGCCAGCAGCGCCCTCATCCGGGACAGGGGGAACATTCAGTACTTC.

V gene TRBV7-2 combines with J gene TRBJ2-2, with D possibly being TRBD2 (5 bases). The germline V gene has CDR1 SGHTA and CDR2 FQGNSA. Trimming pared 1 base from V and 6 bases from J, leaving 12 bases between. The CDR3 length is 15 residues. The CDR3 spells CASSLVLGVAGELFF. CDR3 DNA sequence: TGTGCCAGCAGCTTAGTACTCGGGGTGGCCGGGGAGCTGTTTTTT.

The chain joins TRBV4-1 to TRBJ1-5, with D possibly TRBD1 on 6 matching bases. The germline V and J ends were trimmed by 3 bases and 0 bases, with 15 bases remaining between them. Germline CDR1 MGHRA, CDR2 YSYEKL. The CDR3 runs to 17 residues. The CDR3 nucleotides read TGCGCCAGCAGCCACCCACGACAGGACTATAGCAATCAGCCCCAGCATTTT. Translating it yields CASSHPRQDYSNQPQHF.

The J gene is TRBJ1-3, the V gene TRBV6-6, with D possibly matching TRBD1 (6 bases). The CDR3 is 16 amino acids. Trimming removed 5 bases from V and 4 bases from J, with 18 bases in between. CDR1 and CDR2 from the germline V gene are MNHNY and SVGAGI (reference sequence). CDR3 sequence (DNA): TGTGCCAGCAGTACTGGGGGCAGCACTACAGGAAACACCATATATTTT. This sequence encodes CASSTGGSTTGNTIYF.

This sequence joins TRBV2 and TRBJ2-7; 8 nucleotides line up with TRBD1. V lost 8 bases, J lost 3 bases, and 9 bases stayed unmatched. This CDR3 contains 14 residues. Looked up from germline, CDR1 is SNHLY and CDR2 is FYNNEI. In nucleotides, the CDR3 is TGTGCCAGCCAGGACAGGGAAACCTTCTACGAGCAGTACTTC. It specifies CASQDRETFYEQYF.

This rearrangement joins TRBV28 to TRBJ1-1, with 7 nucleotides matching TRBD1. Trimming removed 6 bases from V and 5 bases from J; junction bases left unmatched: 9. Per germline, CDR1 MDHEN and CDR2 SYDVKM. The CDR3 runs 14 residues. The CDR3 coding sequence is TGTGCCAGCAGGGGGTCAGGGGGGTTAACTGAAGCTTTCTTT. This codes for CASRGSGGLTEAFF.

V gene TRBV10-3 combines with J gene TRBJ1-1; D is ambiguous. CDR3 length equals 12 residues. V was clipped by 0 bases and J by 8 bases, with 7 bases between them. The germline CDR1 and CDR2 sequences are ENHRY and SYGVKD. The CDR3 loop is CAISESPREAFF. DNA for the CDR3: TGTGCCATCAGTGAGTCGCCCAGAGAAGCTTTCTTT.

Turning to this clone: Compared with germline, one end of the junction differs, possibly owing to a read error. V gene TRBV2 combines with J gene TRBJ2-7; 8 nucleotides match TRBD1. This CDR3 comprises 14 residues. Germline V gives CDR1 SNHLY, CDR2 FYNNEI. The DNA for the CDR3 is TGCGCCAGCAAACCGGGACAGGCCTCCTACGAGCAGTACTTC. It translates to CASKPGQASYEQYF. Based on the CDR3 plus reference TRBV2 and TRBJ2-7, the full variable domain is EPEVTQTPSHQVTQMGQEVILRCVPISNHLYFYWYRQILGQKVEFLVSFYNNEISEKSEIFDDQFSVERPDGSNFTLKIRSTKLEDSAMYFCASKPGQASYEQYFGPGTRLTVT.

The rearrangement uses TRBV6-6 and TRBJ2-3; 8 bases line up with TRBD1. Trimming cost V 3 bases and J 3 bases; bases outside gene matches: 5. Germline V gene data show CDR1 as MNHNY and CDR2 as SVGAGI (reference sequence). This CDR3 is built from 15 residues. The CDR3 region is CASSYQGARTDTQYF. In DNA, the CDR3 is TGTGCCAGCAGTTATCAGGGGGCGAGAACAGATACGCAGTATTTT.

This chain connects TRBV7-9 to TRBJ2-3, with 8 bases fitting TRBD1. The V segment lost 5 bases and the J segment 0 bases; nucleotides outside the gene matches: 7. Germline V gene sequence: CDR1 SEHNR, CDR2 FQNEAQ (reference sequence). The CDR3 is 16 amino acids. In DNA form, the CDR3 reads TGTGCCAGCAGCCACCGACAGGGGAGAAGCACAGATACGCAGTATTTT. This sequence encodes CASSHRQGRSTDTQYF.

This clone came up a few times. V and J are TRBV5-4 and TRBJ2-1, with TRBD1 matching 9 bases. The CDR3 has 13 residues. The J segment lost 6 bases and the V segment lost 3 bases, leaving 1 base of the junction unmatched. Per germline, CDR1 SGHNT and CDR2 YYREEE (reference sequence). The CDR3 DNA reads as TGTGCCAGCAGCTCGACAGGGGGCAATGAGCAGTTCTTC. This translates into CASSSTGGNEQFF.

This chain links TRBV7-9 with TRBJ2-5; 9 bases are shared with TRBD1. The J segment lost 2 bases and the V segment lost 7 bases, leaving 8 bases of the junction unmatched. The CDR3 is made up of 15 amino acids. Germline values: CDR1 SEHNR, CDR2 FQNEAQ (reference sequence). CDR3 residues: CASTTGDRGQETQYF. DNA of the CDR3: TGTGCCAGCACCACGGGAGACAGGGGGCAAGAGACCCAGTACTTC.

The chain recombines TRBV7-9 with TRBJ2-5; 11 positions agree with TRBD1. There are 18 residues in the CDR3. Germline CDR1 reads SEHNR; CDR2 reads FQNEAQ (reference sequence). V dropped 1 base and J dropped 4; count of bases not matched to a gene: 11. CDR3 DNA sequence: TGTGCCAGCAGCTTAGGGGCAACGGGACAGGGGGTGCGAGAGACCCAGTACTTC. It encodes CASSLGATGQGVRETQYF.

With respect to this clone: Other DNA sequences from this sample encode an identical CDR3 as well. The gene calls are TRBV6-5 and TRBJ2-6; D gene ambiguous. Germline-derived CDR1 and CDR2 are MNHEY and SVGAGI. The CDR3 extends over 15 amino acids. Trimming took 0 bases from V and 0 from J, leaving 3 bases between them. CDR3 sequence (DNA): TGTGCCAGCAGTTACTCCGGCTCTGGGGCCAACGTCCTGACTTTC. It specifies CASSYSGSGANVLTF.

J is TRBJ1-2 and V is TRBV6-1, with 9 bases fitting TRBD1. In germline, CDR1 is MNHNS, CDR2 SASEGT. Trimming cost V 4 bases and J 8 bases; bases outside gene matches: 5. The CDR3 has 13 amino acids. The CDR3: CASSGRTGVGYTF. In nucleotides, the CDR3 is TGTGCCAGCAGTGGTCGGACAGGGGTGGGCTACACCTTC.

The chain is built from TRBV4-1 and TRBJ1-4, with D perhaps matching TRBD1 (5 bases). This CDR3 spans 18 amino acids. The germline gives CDR1 MGHRA, CDR2 YSYEKL. V was trimmed by 1 base and J by 7 bases, leaving 22 bases between them. The CDR3 DNA sequence: TGCGCCAGCAGCCAAGCAAGGGGAATCGATAGAGGCGGTGAAAAACTGTTTTTT. Translation gives CASSQARGIDRGGEKLFF.

This clone occurred a few times. The chain carries TRBV29-1 and TRBJ2-5; the D is unclear. CDR3 length equals 12 residues. Trimming pared 4 bases from V and 4 bases from J, leaving 10 bases between. Germline CDR1 is SQVTM and CDR2 is ANQGSEA. The CDR3 nucleotides are TGCAGCGTTGTCCCCTTAGGAGAGACCCAGTACTTC. This sequence encodes CSVVPLGETQYF.

The V call is TRBV2, the J call TRBJ1-5; 11 bases match TRBD1. CDR1 and CDR2 (germline): SNHLY, FYNNEI. This CDR3 region has 15 residues. After removal of 5 bases from V and 5 bases from J, the junction contained 5 bases not matched to a gene. The CDR3 here is CASSKDRGPDQPQHF. The CDR3 nucleotides are TGTGCCAGCAGTAAGGACAGGGGGCCCGATCAGCCCCAGCATTTT.

The chain couples TRBV2 to TRBJ2-1, with 10 bases lining up with TRBD2. This CDR3 comprises 15 residues. With V trimmed by 6 bases and J by 7 bases, 9 bases remained unmatched. Per germline, CDR1 SNHLY and CDR2 FYNNEI. In DNA form, the CDR3 reads TGTGCCAGCAGAATCTTAGCGGGAGGAGTAAATGAGCAGTTCTTC. It encodes CASRILAGGVNEQFF. Looking up the rest from reference TRBV2 and TRBJ2-1 gives the full variable domain: EPEVTQTPSHQVTQMGQEVILRCVPISNHLYFYWYRQILGQKVEFLVSFYNNEISEKSEIFDDQFSVERPDGSNFTLKIRSTKLEDSAMYFCASRILAGGVNEQFFGPGTRLTVL.

The chain links TRBV11-2 to TRBJ2-2, with D unresolved. This CDR3 is 15 amino acids long. V shed 5 bases and J shed 5 bases, with 15 bases lying between them. The V gene's germline CDR1 is SGHAT and CDR2 FQNNGV. The DNA for the CDR3 is TGTGCCAGCAGCATCAGAGGAGATGGTACCGGGGAGCTGTTTTTT. Translating it yields CASSIRGDGTGELFF.

The rearrangement uses TRBV7-2 and TRBJ2-5; the D is unclear. V lost 3 bases to trimming and J lost 4 bases, with 6 bases between them. The CDR3 is 12 amino acids. Per the germline V gene, CDR1 is SGHTA and CDR2 is FQGNSA. CDR3 bases: TGTGCCAGCAGCTTGCAAAGAGAGACCCAGTACTTC. Its translation: CASSLQRETQYF. The entire variable domain, with the rest obtained from reference TRBV7-2 and TRBJ2-5, is as follows: GAGVSQSPSNKVTEKGKDVELRCDPISGHTALYWYRQSLGQGLEFLIYFQGNSAPDKSGLPSDRFSAERTGGSVSTLTIQRTQQEDSAVYLCASSLQRETQYFGPGTRLLVL.

The chain combines TRBV18 with TRBJ1-2; 9 nucleotides agree with TRBD1. The V gene's germline CDR1 is KGHSH and CDR2 LQKENI. The CDR3 runs to 17 residues. Trimming at V came to 1 base and at J to 5 bases, leaving 11 bases not matched to a gene. Here the CDR3 reads CASSPRQRTGDGYGYTF. The CDR3 DNA reads TGTGCCAGCTCACCACGTCAAAGGACAGGGGATGGGTATGGCTACACCTTC.

The V and J genes are TRBV18 and TRBJ1-6, with TRBD1 as a possible D gene (6 bases). This CDR3 region has 15 residues. CDR1 is KGHSH, CDR2 LQKENI, per germline. Trimming shortened V by 3 bases and J by 7 bases, and 13 bases separated the two germline ends. The DNA for the CDR3 is TGTGCCAGCTCACCGAACAGGGACGGGAATTCACCCCTCCACTTT. Its protein is CASSPNRDGNSPLHF.